This is a list of T cell receptor beta chains from one sample in a study of T cells in Graves' hyperthyroidism and ophthalmopathy. In TCRdb, the multiplex PCR reads were re-called with MiXCR into one record per CDR3 protein. The sample includes roughly 570,000 distinct CDR3 sequences, about 43% of them seen just once. Sequenced material: peripheral blood or thyroid tissue (not recorded which). These receptors were taken from an adult woman with Graves' disease, either hyperthyroidism or ophthalmopathy (not recorded which). Both conserved end residues are part of each CDR3. A D gene is named only where the DNA matches it firmly. Only some rows state a clone size, as once, few, many or a class for expanded clones.

d_gene	abundance	v_gene	j_gene	CDR3nt	CDR3aa
-	-	TRBV4-1	TRBJ1-3	TGCGCCAGCAGCCAACCGTCTCGAGGCACCATATATTTT	CASSQPSRGTIYF
-	many	TRBV7-3	TRBJ2-7	TGTGCCAGCAGCCCGGGTACGGTGTACGGTAGCGAGCAGTACTTC	CASSPGTVYGSEQYF
-	-	TRBV25-1	TRBJ1-2	TGTGCCAGCAGTGAATTTCAGGGAGATGGCTACACCTTC	CASSEFQGDGYTF
TRBD1	-	TRBV6-6	TRBJ2-5	TGTGCCAGCAGGGGGGACAGGGTCCAGGAGACCCAGTACTTC	CASRGDRVQETQYF
-	many	TRBV7-9	TRBJ2-5	TGTGCCAGCAGCTTAGGTCGGCTAGTACAAGAGACCCAGTACTTC	CASSLGRLVQETQYF
-	many	TRBV10-3	TRBJ2-3	TGTGCCATCAGCGACTCTAGACGCACAGATACGCAGTATTTT	CAISDSRRTDTQYF
TRBD1	-	TRBV15	TRBJ2-7	TGTGCCACCAGTGACCAAGGACCGGGACAGGATCACTACGAGCAGTACTTC	CATSDQGPGQDHYEQYF
-	many	TRBV7-9	TRBJ1-5	TGTGCCAGCAGCCCGTCTGGGGGGCACAATCAGCCCCAGCATTTT	CASSPSGGHNQPQHF
-	-	TRBV4-3	TRBJ1-1	TGCGCCAGCACCCCTGACTCGTCCAGGAACACTGAAGCTTTCTTT	CASTPDSSRNTEAFF
-	-	TRBV19	TRBJ1-2	TGTGCCAGTAGTATCGTCAGGATCGGCTACACCTTC	CASSIVRIGYTF
-	-	TRBV3-1	TRBJ2-7	TGTGCCAGCAGCTGGGACGGATCCTACGAGCAGTACTTC	CASSWDGSYEQYF
-	-	TRBV15	TRBJ1-6	TGTGCCACCAGCAGAGCCCCGATCAGGGATTCACCCCTCCACTTT	CATSRAPIRDSPLHF
TRBD2	-	TRBV10-3	TRBJ2-1	TGTGCCATCAAGGGACTAGCGGGAGACAATGAGCAGTTCTTC	CAIKGLAGDNEQFF
TRBD1	-	TRBV7-2	TRBJ1-4	TGTGCCAGCAGCTTAGACAGGGGGACGACACTAGGCGGTGAAAAACTGTTTTTT	CASSLDRGTTLGGEKLFF
-	-	TRBV29-1	TRBJ1-2	TGCAGTGCTAGGGAGGGGATTGACTATGGCTACACCTTC	CSAREGIDYGYTF
TRBD1	-	TRBV7-8	TRBJ1-1	TGTGCCAGCAGCATCAGACAGGGGCTAAACACTGAAGCTTTCTTT	CASSIRQGLNTEAFF
-	-	TRBV7-6	TRBJ1-4	TGTGCCAGCAGCTTATATCCCCGAGGAGACAGGCTGTTTTTT	CASSLYPRGDRLFF
-	few	TRBV19	TRBJ2-2	TGTGCCAGCAGCCCCTACGGACTCCGCGGGTCGAACACCGGGGAGCTGTTTTTT	CASSPYGLRGSNTGELFF
-	few	TRBV29-1	TRBJ2-5	TGCAGCGTTGAGGGTAAATCGGGGACCCAGTACTTC	CSVEGKSGTQYF
TRBD1	-	TRBV2	TRBJ1-5	TGTGCCAGCAGTGGACGGACAGGGAGCTCTCAGCCCCAGCATTTT	CASSGRTGSSQPQHF
TRBD1	-	TRBV7-6	TRBJ2-3	TGTGCCAGCAGCCGACAGGGGTGGGATACGCAGTATTTT	CASSRQGWDTQYF
-	-	TRBV7-2	TRBJ2-7	TGTGCCAGCAGCCAAGAAGACAGCTCCTACGAGCAGTACTTC	CASSQEDSSYEQYF
TRBD2	many	TRBV20-1	TRBJ2-5	TGCAGTGCTGGGCGGGAGGGGGAGACCCAGTACTTC	CSAGREGETQYF
-	-	TRBV20-1	TRBJ2-5	TGCAGTGCTACCAGGTCTGGGGAGACCCAGTACTTC	CSATRSGETQYF
-	-	TRBV7-2	TRBJ2-2	TGTGCCAGCAGCCAACAAATGACCGGGGAGCTGTTTTTT	CASSQQMTGELFF
TRBD2	-	TRBV10-3	TRBJ2-7	TGTGCCATCACTAGGACTAGCGGGAGTTACGAGCAGTACTTC	CAITRTSGSYEQYF
-	-	TRBV13	TRBJ2-2	TGTGCCAGCAGCTTAGGCCTTAGGGGACGCACCGGGGAGCTGTTTTTT	CASSLGLRGRTGELFF
TRBD1	once	TRBV11-1	TRBJ2-7	TGTGCCAGCAGCTCGGGACAGGGGACCGGGGAGCTGTACTTC	CASSSGQGTGELYF
-	many	TRBV5-1	TRBJ2-2	TGCGCCAGCAGCGGAGGGAGGTCAGGGGGAGTGAACACCGGGGAGCTGTTTTTT	CASSGGRSGGVNTGELFF
-	many	TRBV19	TRBJ1-1	TGTGCCAGTAGTATAGGTGCCGGGACGGTGAACACTGAAGCTTTCTTT	CASSIGAGTVNTEAFF
-	-	TRBV6-6	TRBJ1-1	TGTGCCAGCACAGGGATAGAAGCTTTCTTT	CASTGIEAFF
-	once	TRBV6-5	TRBJ2-6	TGTGCCAGCAGTGAAGGCGTAACTGGGGCCAACGTCCTGACTTTC	CASSEGVTGANVLTF
TRBD1	few	TRBV29-1	TRBJ1-4	TGCAGCGTTGCCCACAGGGGCAGGGAAAAACTGTTTTTT	CSVAHRGREKLFF
TRBD1	-	TRBV11-3	TRBJ2-3	TGTGCCAGCAGCTTAGGACAGGGCGACACAGATACGCAGTATTTT	CASSLGQGDTDTQYF
-	many	TRBV4-1	TRBJ2-7	TGCGCCAGCAGCCAAGAGAAAAGCTCCTACGAGCAGTACTTC	CASSQEKSSYEQYF
TRBD1	many	TRBV20-1	TRBJ1-3	TGCAGTGCTAGTATCCAGGGGGCTGGAAACACCATATATTTT	CSASIQGAGNTIYF
-	-	TRBV15	TRBJ1-2	TGTGCCACCAGCAGAGATTGGGGGCTGGAGTATGGCTACACCTTC	CATSRDWGLEYGYTF
-	-	TRBV19	TRBJ1-2	TGTGCCAGTAGTATAGGCGGGAGGTGCTATGGCTACACCTTC	CASSIGGRCYGYTF
TRBD1	-	TRBV2	TRBJ2-7	TGTGCCAGCAGCCATGGGACAGGGGATTACGAGCAGTACTTC	CASSHGTGDYEQYF
-	many	TRBV11-2	TRBJ2-5	TGTGCCAGCAGGTCCCCGGGGATAAGGGAGACCCAGTACTTC	CASRSPGIRETQYF
-	many	TRBV12-3/TRBV12-4	TRBJ2-5	TGTGCCAGCAGTTTAGGCGTTCAGACCCAGTACTTC	CASSLGVQTQYF
-	-	TRBV4-1	TRBJ1-6	TGCGCCAGCAGCCGGGTGGGGGAGCCGAGCTCCTATAATTCACCCCTCCACTTT	CASSRVGEPSSYNSPLHF
TRBD2	many	TRBV20-1	TRBJ2-7	TGCAGTGCTAGAGACCACACCCGGACTAGCGGAGACACCTACGAGCAGTACTTC	CSARDHTRTSGDTYEQYF